This T cell receptor beta chain is from a study of cytomegalovirus exposure and HLA in healthy donors. The germline V gene encodes CDR1 MNHEY and CDR2 SMNVEV (reference sequence). J gave up 6 bases and V 6 bases, and 12 bases lay outside the gene matches. The CDR3 contains 15 residues. Only a few counts were recorded for this clone. Libraries were prepared by immunoSEQ multiplex PCR; TCRdb keeps only in-frame clonotypes and omits some of them. The table includes about 98,000 clones, approximately 88% detected once. The donors were members of the validation cohort, which comprised about 130 subjects and was separate from the first cohort of 670 or so subjects.

The sequenced sample was PBMCs. The chain has TRBV27 and TRBJ2-7, with 9 bases aligning to TRBD1. The sequence came from a woman aged 25 to 39 in good health and CMV-seronegative. The CDR3 region is CASSWLGDRVSEQYF. Written as DNA, the CDR3 is TGTGCCAGCAGCTGGCTGGGGGACAGGGTTTCCGAGCAGTACTTC.